This T cell receptor beta chain was identified in a study of T-cell memory formation after mild COVID-19. CDR1 and CDR2 from the germline V gene are MNHNY and SVGAGI (reference sequence). There are 9 residues in the CDR3. On this clonotype: The junction and the germline gene differ at one end; a read error may be behind it.

TCRdb called the 5' RACE reads again in MiXCR, with one record for every CDR3 protein. The sample lists around 450,000 distinct CDR3 sequences, around 24% occurring once. Sample: PBMCs or a T cell subset sorted from them (not recorded which). The chain recombines TRBV6-6 with TRBJ2-5; D ambiguous. The sequence derives from an adult woman who had mild COVID-19 (a few samples of this study predate the infection). Cell type and time point are not known. CDR3 nucleotide sequence: TGTGCCAGCAGTTACCCCCTTCTTTTC. Translation: CASSYPLLF.